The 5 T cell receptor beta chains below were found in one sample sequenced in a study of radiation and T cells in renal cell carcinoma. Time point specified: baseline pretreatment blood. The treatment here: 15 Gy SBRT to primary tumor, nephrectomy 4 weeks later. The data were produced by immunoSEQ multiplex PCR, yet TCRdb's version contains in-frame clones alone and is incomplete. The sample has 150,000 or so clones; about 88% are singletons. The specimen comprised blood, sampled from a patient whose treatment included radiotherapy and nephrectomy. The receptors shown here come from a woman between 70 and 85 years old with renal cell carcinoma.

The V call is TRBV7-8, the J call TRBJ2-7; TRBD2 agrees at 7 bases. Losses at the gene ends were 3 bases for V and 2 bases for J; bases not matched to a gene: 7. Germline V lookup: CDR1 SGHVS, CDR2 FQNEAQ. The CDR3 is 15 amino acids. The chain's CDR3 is CASSFSRGGTYEQYF. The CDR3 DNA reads TGTGCCAGCAGCTTTTCGCGCGGGGGAACCTACGAGCAGTACTTC.

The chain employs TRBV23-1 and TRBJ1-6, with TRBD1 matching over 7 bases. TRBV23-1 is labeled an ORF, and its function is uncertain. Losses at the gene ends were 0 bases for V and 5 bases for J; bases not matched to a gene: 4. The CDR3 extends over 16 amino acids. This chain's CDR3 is CASSQSAGGHNSPLHF. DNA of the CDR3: TGCGCCAGCAGTCAATCCGCAGGGGGACATAATTCACCCCTCCACTTT.

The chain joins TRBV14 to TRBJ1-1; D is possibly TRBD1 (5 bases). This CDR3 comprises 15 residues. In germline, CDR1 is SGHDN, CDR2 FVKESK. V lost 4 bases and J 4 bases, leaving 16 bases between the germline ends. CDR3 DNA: TGTGCCAGCAGCCGACTTAAAGGGGTCCTCACTGAAGCTTTCTTT. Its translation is CASSRLKGVLTEAFF.

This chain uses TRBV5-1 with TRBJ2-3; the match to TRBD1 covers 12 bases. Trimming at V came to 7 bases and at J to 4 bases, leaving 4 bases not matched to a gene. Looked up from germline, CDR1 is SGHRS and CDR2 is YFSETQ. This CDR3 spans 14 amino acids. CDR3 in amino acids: CASSGTGGSDTQYF. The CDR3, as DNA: TGCGCCAGCTCCGGGACAGGGGGCTCAGATACGCAGTATTTT.

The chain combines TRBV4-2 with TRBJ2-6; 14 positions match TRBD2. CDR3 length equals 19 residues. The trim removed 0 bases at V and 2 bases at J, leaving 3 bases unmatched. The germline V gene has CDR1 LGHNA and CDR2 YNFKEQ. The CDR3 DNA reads TGTGCCAGCAGCCAAGAGGGACTAGCGGGGGTTACTGGGGCCAACGTCCTGACTTTC. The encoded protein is CASSQEGLAGVTGANVLTF.